Below are 6 T cell receptor beta chains sequenced from a single sample in a study of human CD8 memory T cell subsets. Scientists made TCR beta libraries using UMI-labeled 5' RACE. TCRdb derives one entry per CDR3 protein from the 5' RACE reads, leaving out DNA. This repertoire includes roughly 5,400 distinct CDR3 sequences. Sequenced input: CD8+ T cells from PBMCs. These receptors were collected from a human donor in good health.

This CDR3 is CASSRLAGYNEQFF. The rearrangement joins TRBV9 to TRBJ2-1; TCRdb's assignment of TRBD2 cannot be checked, as there is no DNA. The CDR3 is 14 residues long. The germline V gene has CDR1 SGDLS and CDR2 YYNGEE.

The chain carries TRBV3-1 and TRBJ2-5; the D call from TCRdb, TRBD2, cannot be confirmed without DNA. Germline V CDR1 and CDR2: LGHDT, YNNKEL (reference sequence). CDR3 length equals 15 residues. This CDR3 is CASSVLTSGQETQYF.

The chain couples TRBV28 to TRBJ2-7; without DNA, the TCRdb call of TRBD1 cannot be checked. The CDR3 covers 14 residues. Germline V lookup: CDR1 MDHEN, CDR2 SYDVKM. The CDR3 loop reads CASSLGAWAYEQYF.

J is TRBJ2-1 and V is TRBV27; TCRdb returns TRBD1, unconfirmable since there is no DNA. The CDR3 contains 15 residues. Germline V gene sequence: CDR1 MNHEY, CDR2 SMNVEV (reference sequence). This chain's CDR3 is CASSVTWGPQNEQFF.

The CDR3 loop reads CASSEADSVKGYTF. The chain has TRBV19 and TRBJ1-2. This CDR3 contains 14 residues. The germline V gene encodes CDR1 LNHDA and CDR2 SQIVND (reference sequence). The variable domain in full, with the rest retrieved from reference TRBV19 and TRBJ1-2, is DGGITQSPKYLFRKEGQNVTLSCEQNLNHDAMYWYRQDPGQGLRLIYYSQIVNDFQKGDIAEGYSVSREKKESFPLTVTSAQKNPTAFYLCASSEADSVKGYTFGSGTRLTVV.

The genes are TRBV20-1 and TRBJ2-7. The CDR3 loop spans 12 amino acids. Germline CDR1 and CDR2: DFQATT and SNEGSKA (reference sequence). The CDR3 here is CSARGGSYEQYF.